The 31 T cell receptor beta chains given below trace back to one sample, sequenced in a study of T-cell reconstitution after alpha-beta-depleted transplantation in children. Unique molecular identifiers were used to barcode this TCRbeta library. TCRdb recomputed calls from the PCR reads with MiXCR, one row per CDR3 protein. Here the sample spans 500,000 or so distinct CDR3 sequences, roughly an eighth being singletons. Material: PBMCs, mostly from graft donor cells, obtained 180 days after TCRalphabeta/CD19-depleted stem cell transplant. The receptors here all came from a female patient between 2 and 10 years old who had a stem cell transplant for aplastic anemia, so the T cells may come from the graft donor.

The chain employs TRBV15 and TRBJ1-2; 9 bases match TRBD1. The junction had 6 bases not matched to a gene; V was cut back by 0 bases and J by 4 bases. The CDR3 runs 16 residues. CDR1 is LNHNV and CDR2 is YYDKDF in the germline V gene (reference sequence). CDR3 amino acids: CATSRDPGQGGYGYTF. The CDR3 DNA follows: TGTGCCACCAGCAGAGACCCGGGACAGGGCGGCTATGGCTACACCTTC.

This clonotype was observed a handful of times. The chain uses TRBV6-5 and TRBJ2-1; D gene uncertain. V was trimmed by 2 bases and J by 9 bases, leaving 14 bases between them. Looked up from germline, CDR1 is MNHEY and CDR2 is SVGAGI. This CDR3 region has 14 residues. The CDR3: CASSYATGLGEQFF. DNA of the CDR3: TGTGCCAGCAGTTACGCGACCGGCTTAGGTGAGCAGTTCTTC.

This clonotype was seen only a few times. CDR3 loop: CASSLEVAGGPNEQFF. CDR3 bases: TGTGCCAGCAGCTTAGAAGTAGCGGGAGGCCCTAATGAGCAGTTCTTC. The J gene is TRBJ2-1, the V gene TRBV7-6, with 10 bases aligning to TRBD2. CDR1 is SGHVS and CDR2 is FNYEAQ in the germline V gene. V was clipped by 1 base and J by 7 bases; unmatched bases: 7. This CDR3 spans 16 amino acids.

V is TRBV7-2 and J is TRBJ1-4; 7 positions match TRBD1. Germline loops: CDR1 SGHTA, CDR2 FQGNSA. The V segment lost 4 bases and the J segment 8 bases; nucleotides outside the gene matches: 10. The CDR3 is 15 amino acids. The CDR3 nucleotides are TGTGCCAGCAGCTCCCGGGACAGCCAACGCGAAAAACTGTTTTTT. Its protein product is CASSSRDSQREKLFF.

The chain employs TRBV28 and TRBJ2-7, with 7 positions matching TRBD1. CDR3 length: 13 residues. The V segment lost 5 bases and the J segment 3 bases; nucleotides outside the gene matches: 4. Germline V gives CDR1 MDHEN, CDR2 SYDVKM. CDR3: CASSETGFYEQYF. CDR3 nucleotide sequence: TGTGCCAGCAGTGAGACAGGGTTCTACGAGCAGTACTTC.

The chain has TRBV28 and TRBJ1-4; perhaps TRBD1 as D (5 bases). This CDR3 has 16 amino acids. Between the trimmed V and J ends, which lost 6 bases and 6 bases, there was a span of 20 bases. Germline V lookup: CDR1 MDHEN, CDR2 SYDVKM. CDR3 in DNA: TGTGCCAGCAGGCCCCCGGGCAGGGATTCGTATGAAAAACTGTTTTTT. Translating gives CASRPPGRDSYEKLFF.

The chain couples TRBV27 to TRBJ2-1; unclear D gene. The CDR3 length is 15 residues. The germline CDR1 and CDR2 sequences are MNHEY and SMNVEV (reference sequence). V lost 1 base and J lost 6, with 13 bases in between. The CDR3 coding sequence is TGTGCCAGCAGTTTATTGTCTACGCCCAGCAATGAGCAGTTCTTC. The encoded protein is CASSLLSTPSNEQFF.

This clonotype was observed at least ten times. This rearrangement joins TRBV12-3 or TRBV12-4 to TRBJ2-5, with 7 positions matching TRBD1. The junction had 4 bases not matched to a gene; V was cut back by 6 bases and J by 0 bases. CDR3 length: 14 amino acids. The CDR3 protein is CASSPGQDQETQYF. The CDR3 DNA reads TGTGCCAGCAGCCCAGGACAGGACCAAGAGACCCAGTACTTC.

The sample holds a few counts of this clonotype. CDR3 DNA sequence: TGCAGTGCTAGAGAGCAGGGCGGAACGCAGTATTTT. This codes for CSAREQGGTQYF. This chain uses TRBV20-1 with TRBJ2-3; possible D gene TRBD1, 5 bases. CDR1 and CDR2 (germline): DFQATT, SNEGSKA (reference sequence). The CDR3 is 12 amino acids. Between the trimmed V and J ends, which lost 0 bases and 9 bases, there was a span of 10 bases.

This clonotype was counted a few times. V and J are TRBV24-1 and TRBJ2-1; TRBD2 agrees at 14 bases. The CDR3 covers 18 residues. Germline V gives CDR1 KGHDR, CDR2 SFDVKD. V lost 1 base, J lost 1 base, and 2 bases stayed unmatched. For the CDR3, the DNA is TGTGCCACCAGTGATTTCGGGACTAGCGGGAGTTCCTACAATGAGCAGTTCTTC. The encoded protein is CATSDFGTSGSSYNEQFF.

On this clonotype itself: A single base separates this from a much larger clone, so it may be a read error. The chain couples TRBV20-1 to TRBJ1-1, with D uncertain. The V gene's germline CDR1 is DFQATT and CDR2 SNEGSKA (reference sequence). The CDR3 spans 12 residues. CDR3 in DNA: TGCAGTGCTCGCTATATGAACAATGAAGCTTTCTTT. This gives the protein CSARYMNNEAFF.

This clonotype was counted a single time. This chain connects TRBV5-6 to TRBJ2-7, with 9 positions matching TRBD1. CDR1 SGHDT and CDR2 YYEEEE come from the germline V gene. J gave up 7 bases and V 4 bases, and 9 bases lay outside the gene matches. The CDR3 consists of 14 residues. The CDR3 loop is CASSGPGTGREQYV. CDR3 in DNA: TGTGCCAGCAGCGGACCGGGGACAGGGAGGGAGCAGTACGTC.

Only a few counts were recorded for this clonotype. This chain joins TRBV19 and TRBJ1-4; 9 nucleotides line up with TRBD1. The CDR3 sequence is 19 residues long. J lost 5 bases, V lost 5 bases, and 18 bases had no gene match. Germline-derived CDR1 and CDR2 are LNHDA and SQIVND (reference sequence). The CDR3 loop is CASSSNRGLERGGNEKLFF. The DNA of the CDR3 is TGTGCCAGTAGTTCCAACAGGGGGCTCGAGAGGGGCGGAAATGAAAAACTGTTTTTT.

The chain carries TRBV13 and TRBJ1-2; D not resolved. This CDR3 comprises 14 residues. Germline assignment: CDR1 PRHDT and CDR2 FYEKMQ (reference sequence). The V gene lost 5 bases and the J gene lost 3 bases, with 13 bases spanning the gap. CDR3 sequence: CASSGRAAHYGYTF. The CDR3 DNA reads as TGTGCCAGCAGCGGCCGGGCGGCCCACTATGGCTACACCTTC.

Many counts were recorded for this clonotype. This chain uses TRBV7-9 with TRBJ2-5; D not resolved. CDR1 and CDR2 from the germline V gene are SEHNR and FQNEAQ (reference sequence). The CDR3 covers 12 residues. The ends were cut back, 5 bases at V and 5 bases at J, with 9 bases in the middle. The CDR3 nucleotides are TGTGCCAGCAGCAAAAGAGCGGAGACCCAGTACTTC. Amino acids: CASSKRAETQYF.

There are a few counts of this clonotype. Written as DNA, the CDR3 is TGTGCCAGCAGCATACGAGGACTAGCGGCGCAAGAGACCCAGTACTTC. This encodes CASSIRGLAAQETQYF. The chain employs TRBV7-9 and TRBJ2-5, with TRBD2 matching over 10 bases. This CDR3 is 16 amino acids long. Looked up from germline, CDR1 is SEHNR and CDR2 is FQNEAQ (reference sequence). Germline trimming cut 5 bases from V and 2 bases from J; bases unmatched to any gene: 8.

The chain recombines TRBV20-1 with TRBJ2-7; 10 bases are a match to TRBD1. V trimming: 1 base; J trimming: 4 bases; junction bases outside the gene matches: 7. The V gene's germline CDR1 is DFQATT and CDR2 SNEGSKA (reference sequence). The CDR3 extends over 15 amino acids. CDR3 DNA sequence: TGCAGTGCTAGAGCGACGGGACAGGGGTTTTACGAGCAGTACGTC. Amino acid sequence: CSARATGQGFYEQYV.

The J gene is TRBJ2-3, the V gene TRBV6-2 or TRBV6-3; tentatively, D is TRBD1 (5 bases). The CDR3 is 12 amino acids. Between the trimmed V and J ends, which lost 8 bases and 7 bases, there was a span of 13 bases. Germline CDR1 is MNHEY and CDR2 is SVGEGT. CDR3 protein: CASGVRVYTQYF. In DNA, the CDR3 is TGTGCCAGCGGGGTCAGGGTTTATACGCAGTATTTT.

The rearrangement links TRBV15 to TRBJ1-1, with TRBD1 identical over 7 bases. This CDR3 contains 16 residues. The V gene's germline CDR1 is LNHNV and CDR2 YYDKDF (reference sequence). J lost 5 bases, V lost 11 bases, and 20 bases had no gene match. The CDR3 DNA sequence: TGTGCCGCACGAAGCCGGGACAGTTACTTGGAGACTGAAGCTTTCTTT. Protein product: CAARSRDSYLETEAFF.

The chain has TRBV7-3 and TRBJ2-7; TRBD2 agrees at 13 bases. Germline V lookup: CDR1 SGHTA, CDR2 FQGTGA. The CDR3 consists of 15 residues. V was pared by 4 bases and J by 2 bases, with 2 bases of the junction left unmatched. CDR3 residues: CASSSGLAGTYEQYF. The CDR3 DNA reads as TGTGCCAGCAGCTCGGGACTAGCGGGGACCTACGAGCAGTACTTC.

This chain connects TRBV5-1 to TRBJ1-5; 7 nucleotides align to TRBD1. J gave up 5 bases and V 2 bases, and 4 bases lay outside the gene matches. This CDR3 comprises 14 residues. Germline V gene sequence: CDR1 SGHRS, CDR2 YFSETQ. CDR3 region: CASSFVGGDQPQHF. The CDR3 DNA reads TGCGCCAGCAGCTTTGTAGGGGGCGATCAGCCCCAGCATTTT.

The chain carries TRBV7-3 and TRBJ2-2; 7 bases map to TRBD1. CDR3 length equals 14 residues. Germline V gene data show CDR1 as SGHTA and CDR2 as FQGTGA. V was pared by 3 bases and J by 7 bases, with 5 bases of the junction left unmatched. The CDR3 loop is CASSLSYRGGELFF. As DNA, the CDR3 is TGTGCCAGCAGCTTGAGCTACAGGGGCGGGGAGCTGTTTTTT.

CDR3 sequence (DNA): TGTGCCAGCAGAGGACTGCGGGCCAACGTCCTGACTTTC. Residues: CASRGLRANVLTF. The rearrangement links TRBV2 to TRBJ2-6, with D tentatively TRBD2 (5 bases). Looked up from germline, CDR1 is SNHLY and CDR2 is FYNNEI. This CDR3 comprises 13 residues. Deletions cut 6 bases from V and 5 bases from J, with 8 bases between. The full variable domain, in which reference TRBV2 and TRBJ2-6 provide the parts outside the CDR3, is EPEVTQTPSHQVTQMGQEVILRCVPISNHLYFYWYRQILGQKVEFLVSFYNNEISEKSEIFDDQFSVERPDGSNFTLKIRSTKLEDSAMYFCASRGLRANVLTFGAGSRLTVL.

The CDR3 coding sequence is TGTGCCAGCAGCAAAGGGAGGGGGTACGAGACCCAGTACTTC. It yields the protein CASSKGRGYETQYF. The chain has TRBV7-9 and TRBJ2-5; D possibly corresponds to TRBD2 (7 bases). The CDR3 length is 14 residues. Germline assignment: CDR1 SEHNR and CDR2 FQNEAQ (reference sequence). The V end was cut by 5 bases, the J end by 5 bases, with 15 bases between.

The chain employs TRBV7-8 and TRBJ2-7, with TRBD1 as a possible D gene (6 bases). Deletions cut 1 base from V and 5 bases from J, with 12 bases between. The V gene's germline CDR1 is SGHVS and CDR2 FQNEAQ. CDR3 length: 14 residues. CDR3 loop: CASSLVQGRHEQYF. In DNA form, the CDR3 reads TGTGCCAGCAGCTTAGTGCAGGGGCGGCACGAGCAGTACTTC.

The table lists this clonotype with a few counts. The J gene is TRBJ1-1, the V gene TRBV5-1; 7 nucleotides line up with TRBD1. The CDR3 is 15 residues long. V shed 2 bases, J shed 1 base, and the junction held 5 bases outside the gene matches. Germline V gene lookup returns CDR1 SGHRS and CDR2 YFSETQ. This CDR3 is CASSLGQVKNTEAFF. CDR3 bases: TGCGCCAGCAGCTTAGGACAGGTGAAGAACACTGAAGCTTTCTTT.

The gene calls are TRBV7-2 and TRBJ2-3; TRBD2 matches at 8 bases. CDR1 SGHTA and CDR2 FQGNSA come from the germline V gene. This CDR3 contains 16 residues. The ends lost 5 bases at V and 2 bases at J; junction bases unmatched: 9. The CDR3 DNA reads as TGTGCCAGCAGCCCCCGAGGGACTAGTTTCACAGATACGCAGTATTTT. Its translation: CASSPRGTSFTDTQYF.

This clonotype was seen a handful of times. This chain joins TRBV29-1 and TRBJ2-1; TRBD2 matches 7 bases. Trimming took 7 bases from V and 8 from J; bases not matched to a gene: 8. This CDR3 comprises 12 residues. CDR1 and CDR2 from the germline V gene are SQVTM and ANQGSEA. The CDR3 nucleotides read TGCAGCGCAGGACTAGAGAGGTATGAGCAGTTCTTC. Amino acids: CSAGLERYEQFF.

This clonotype was seen only a few times. This rearrangement joins TRBV7-8 to TRBJ1-1; D ambiguous. The CDR3 spans 16 residues. Germline V gives CDR1 SGHVS, CDR2 FQNEAQ. The V end was cut by 3 bases, the J end by 5 bases, with 19 bases between. The CDR3 reads CASSFAPGLGGTEAFF. CDR3 nucleotide sequence: TGTGCCAGCAGCTTCGCTCCCGGGCTCGGTGGGACTGAAGCTTTCTTT.

The rearrangement uses TRBV28 and TRBJ1-5; no firm D call. CDR3 size: 13 residues. Germline V CDR1 and CDR2: MDHEN, SYDVKM. Trimming took 2 bases from V and 7 from J, leaving 9 bases between them. CDR3 sequence: CASSLVLWQPQHF. The CDR3 nucleotides read TGTGCCAGCAGTTTAGTTCTATGGCAGCCCCAGCATTTT.

This clonotype was found a few times. The J gene is TRBJ1-1, the V gene TRBV6-2 or TRBV6-3; 7 positions match TRBD1. This CDR3 is built from 15 residues. The V gene's germline CDR1 is MNHEY and CDR2 SVGEGT. J was trimmed by 0 bases and V by 4 bases; bases with no gene match: 5. The CDR3 sequence: CASSWPDRLNTEAFF. The CDR3 nucleotides are TGTGCCAGCAGTTGGCCGGACAGGTTGAACACTGAAGCTTTCTTT.